The 31 T cell receptor beta chains reported below all come from one sample, sequenced in a study of blood T cell repertoires in COVID-19 (dated by TCRdb to about 2020). To prepare the library, the immunoSEQ multiplex PCR assay was applied. This immuneACCESS table, as held by TCRdb, lists in-frame sequences with V and J called but not all clones. Of the missing ones, under half trace to an unresolved V gene in checked studies; the others have no known cause. The sample has over 200,000 clones on record, around 90% of them singletons. The biggest ten clones account for roughly 2.5% of the sample. Sequences were obtained from peripheral blood. The source of these receptors is a man aged 30-40 years with COVID-19, enrolled during active disease.

The rearrangement joins TRBV7-9 to TRBJ2-7; D gene uncertain. Germline CDR1 is SEHNR and CDR2 is FQNEAQ (reference sequence). The V gene lost 6 bases and the J gene lost 2 bases, with 11 bases spanning the gap. The CDR3 spans 13 residues. The CDR3 spells CASSNDFTYEQYF. DNA for the CDR3: TGTGCCAGCAGTAACGACTTTACCTACGAGCAGTACTTC.

The rearrangement links TRBV28 to TRBJ1-1; D unclear. Germline CDR1 reads MDHEN; CDR2 reads SYDVKM. Trimming left V 7 bases short and J 5 bases short, with 14 bases between. The length of the CDR3 is 13 residues. CDR3 coding DNA: TGTGCCAGCACCCTGAGGGTCGGGACTGAAGCTTTCTTT. The encoded protein is CASTLRVGTEAFF.

The gene calls are TRBV5-1 and TRBJ2-2, with D perhaps TRBD1 (7 bases). The CDR3 length is 15 residues. With 0 bases removed from V and 4 bases from J, the gap between germline ends came to 10 bases. Germline CDR1 is SGHRS and CDR2 is YFSETQ. The CDR3 nucleotides are TGCGCCAGCAGCTTGGTCCAGGGGGGCACCGGGGAGCTGTTTTTT. This encodes CASSLVQGGTGELFF.

J is TRBJ2-7 and V is TRBV3-1 (or the pseudogene TRBV3-2); 9 bases line up with TRBD2. The CDR3 has 14 amino acids. CDR1 and CDR2 from the germline V gene are LGHDT and YNNKEL (reference sequence). V lost 5 bases to trimming and J lost 3 bases; unmatched junction nucleotides: 5. The CDR3 DNA is TGTGCCAGCAGCACAACGACTAGCGGCTACGAGCAGTACTTC. Translating it yields CASSTTTSGYEQYF.

The CDR3: CASSGGSNTEAFF. CDR3 DNA: TGTGCCAGCTCAGGCGGCTCGAACACTGAAGCTTTCTTT. This rearrangement joins TRBV18 to TRBJ1-1; D gene uncertain. The V and J ends lost 5 bases and 1 base respectively, with 8 bases between them. Germline assignment: CDR1 KGHSH and CDR2 LQKENI. The CDR3 runs 13 residues.

This clone has a single count. The chain carries TRBV6-6 and TRBJ1-2, with a tentative D call TRBD1 (5 bases). The CDR3 has 16 amino acids. Trimming stripped 2 bases from V and 6 bases from J, with 19 bases between. Looked up from germline, CDR1 is MNHNY and CDR2 is SVGAGI (reference sequence). The CDR3 sequence is CASSYMRGGIYDGYTF. In nucleotides, the CDR3 is TGTGCCAGCAGTTACATGCGGGGGGGGATCTACGATGGCTACACCTTC.

The chain recombines TRBV25-1 with TRBJ1-4; unclear D gene. The CDR3 consists of 15 residues. CDR1 and CDR2 from the germline V gene are MGHDK and SYGVNS. Trimming shortened V by 3 bases and J by 6 bases, and 14 bases separated the two germline ends. CDR3: CASSEMGSLDEKLFF. The CDR3, as DNA: TGTGCCAGCAGTGAGATGGGGAGTCTGGATGAAAAACTGTTTTTT.

The CDR3: CAWSVGGASTDTQYF. The CDR3 DNA reads TGTGCCTGGAGTGTGGGGGGGGCTAGCACAGATACGCAGTATTTT. The chain recombines TRBV30 with TRBJ2-3; tentative D call: TRBD2 (7 bases). Germline V gene sequence: CDR1 GTSNPN, CDR2 SVGIG (reference sequence). V was pared by 0 bases and J by 0 bases, with 10 bases between. The CDR3 consists of 15 residues.

The rearrangement links TRBV4-1 to TRBJ2-7; D ambiguous. Between the trimmed V and J ends, which lost 4 bases and 6 bases, there was a span of 25 bases. Germline V CDR1 and CDR2: MGHRA, YSYEKL. CDR3 length: 17 residues. CDR3 coding DNA: TGCGCCAGCAGCCCTGTCGGCGGCTTGGATATGGTCAGCGAGCAGTACTTC. Amino acids: CASSPVGGLDMVSEQYF.

The rearrangement links TRBV19 to TRBJ2-2, with D uncertain. The CDR3 length is 15 residues. Germline loops: CDR1 LNHDA, CDR2 SQIVND (reference sequence). V was pared by 4 bases and J by 4 bases, with 13 bases between. DNA for the CDR3: TGTGCCAGTAGTAATCTGGGTTCGGGCACCGGGGAGCTGTTTTTT. Translated: CASSNLGSGTGELFF.

This chain joins TRBV19 and TRBJ1-4; 9 positions agree with TRBD1. The CDR3 totals 16 residues. Germline lookup yields CDR1 LNHDA and CDR2 SQIVND (reference sequence). Trimming cost V 5 bases and J 5 bases; bases outside gene matches: 9. This CDR3 is CASSSGTGIVNEKLFF. Written as DNA, the CDR3 is TGTGCCAGTAGTTCCGGGACAGGGATTGTGAATGAAAAACTGTTTTTT. The variable domain in full, completed from reference TRBV19 and TRBJ1-4, reads DGGITQSPKYLFRKEGQNVTLSCEQNLNHDAMYWYRQDPGQGLRLIYYSQIVNDFQKGDIAEGYSVSREKKESFPLTVTSAQKNPTAFYLCASSSGTGIVNEKLFFGSGTQLSVL.

The chain employs TRBV6-5 and TRBJ1-3; 10 bases fit TRBD1. The CDR3 consists of 13 residues. Germline V CDR1 and CDR2: MNHEY, SVGAGI. Trimming removed 7 bases from V and 7 bases from J; junction bases left unmatched: 4. CDR3: CASTGQGVNTIYF. The DNA of the CDR3 is TGTGCCAGCACAGGACAGGGGGTCAACACCATATATTTT.

CDR3 nucleotide sequence: TGTGCCAGCAGTGAATTAATAGTGGGAGCGTATCAGCCCCAGCATTTT. Amino acid sequence: CASSELIVGAYQPQHF. The chain employs TRBV6-1 and TRBJ1-5, with D unresolved. V dropped 2 bases and J dropped 5 bases, with 16 bases sitting between them. The CDR3 is made up of 16 amino acids. Per germline, CDR1 MNHNS and CDR2 SASEGT.

This clone was counted only a few times. V and J are TRBV18 and TRBJ2-1; 7 bases map to TRBD1. Trimming took 3 bases from V and 5 from J; bases not matched to a gene: 7. In germline, CDR1 is KGHSH, CDR2 LQKENI. This CDR3 region has 15 residues. The DNA for the CDR3 is TGTGCCAGCTCACCTTCCGGGACAGCCGACAATGAGCAGTTCTTC. As protein: CASSPSGTADNEQFF.

The V and J genes are TRBV6-5 and TRBJ1-6, with TRBD1 identical over 11 bases. This CDR3 is 15 amino acids long. Germline V gives CDR1 MNHEY, CDR2 SVGAGI. V was clipped by 2 bases and J by 7 bases; unmatched bases: 1. The CDR3 is CASSYGDRGNSPLHF. The CDR3, as DNA: TGTGCCAGCAGTTACGGGGACAGGGGGAATTCACCCCTCCACTTT.

The sample holds a few counts of this clone. This chain links TRBV3-1 (or the pseudogene TRBV3-2) with TRBJ1-5; D ambiguous. Germline V CDR1 and CDR2: LGHDT, YNNKEL (reference sequence). With 0 bases removed from V and 4 bases from J, the gap between germline ends came to 4 bases. This CDR3 comprises 13 residues. The CDR3 DNA follows: TGTGCCAGCAGCCAAGACCTAAATCAGCCCCAGCATTTT. It codes for CASSQDLNQPQHF.

The CDR3 DNA is TGTGCCAGCAGCGACTGGGGACAGTATGGCTACACCTTC. Its translation is CASSDWGQYGYTF. The chain recombines TRBV6-2 or TRBV6-3 with TRBJ1-2, with 7 bases aligning to TRBD1. The ends lost 6 bases at V and 5 bases at J; junction bases unmatched: 6. This CDR3 is 13 amino acids long. The germline V gene has CDR1 MNHEY and CDR2 SVGEGT.

This clone appeared many times. The chain links TRBV6-5 to TRBJ2-7; TRBD2 might be the D (6 bases). Looked up from germline, CDR1 is MNHEY and CDR2 is SVGAGI. V shed 1 base and J shed 6 bases, with 13 bases lying between them. CDR3 size: 14 residues. The CDR3 DNA follows: TGTGCCAGCAGTTACTGGCACCAGGGAGGCGAGCAGTACTTC. It specifies CASSYWHQGGEQYF.

The rearrangement links TRBV24-1 to TRBJ1-2, with a weak D call TRBD1 (6 bases). Germline V CDR1 and CDR2: KGHDR, SFDVKD. The V end was cut by 6 bases, the J end by 8 bases, with 18 bases between. The CDR3 is 14 amino acids. CDR3 sequence (DNA): TGTGCCACCAGTAAAGGCGGGGGGCTGGGAGGCTACACCTTC. Its protein is CATSKGGGLGGYTF.

The gene calls are TRBV28 and TRBJ2-4; 7 bases are a match to TRBD1. V dropped 5 bases and J dropped 3; count of bases not matched to a gene: 10. Germline assignment: CDR1 MDHEN and CDR2 SYDVKM. This CDR3 has 16 amino acids. This chain's CDR3 is CASSQLDRIVKNIQYF. The CDR3 DNA follows: TGTGCCAGCAGTCAACTGGACAGGATTGTCAAAAACATTCAGTACTTC.

The chain joins TRBV5-5 to TRBJ1-2; 7 nucleotides match TRBD1. With V trimmed by 0 bases and J by 3 bases, 11 bases remained unmatched. Looked up from germline, CDR1 is SGHKS and CDR2 is YYEKEE (reference sequence). The CDR3 length is 17 residues. The CDR3 nucleotides are TGTGCCAGCAGCTTGGGCGCTCAGACAGGGTTCTACTATGGCTACACCTTC. Translation: CASSLGAQTGFYYGYTF. Filled out from reference TRBV5-5 and TRBJ1-2, the complete variable domain reads DAGVTQSPTHLIKTRGQQVTLRCSPISGHKSVSWYQQVLGQGPQFIFQYYEKEERGRGNFPDRFSARQFPNYSSELNVNALLLGDSALYLCASSLGAQTGFYYGYTFGSGTRLTVV.

Turning to this clone: Different DNA sequences within this sample yield the same CDR3. The chain combines TRBV24-1 with TRBJ2-3; 8 bases align to TRBD1. Germline trimming cut 3 bases from V and 4 bases from J; bases unmatched to any gene: 2. The V gene's germline CDR1 is KGHDR and CDR2 SFDVKD. The CDR3 spans 14 residues. The CDR3: CATSDPTGADTQYF. The CDR3 DNA reads TGTGCCACCAGTGATCCGACAGGGGCAGATACGCAGTATTTT.

The chain uses TRBV28 and TRBJ2-7; TRBD2 is a possible D gene (6 bases). This CDR3 contains 14 residues. Trimming took 7 bases from V and 0 from J, leaving 13 bases between them. Germline CDR1 is MDHEN and CDR2 is SYDVKM. CDR3 sequence (DNA): TGTGCCAGCACCTCCCGGACTAACTCCTACGAGCAGTACTTC. Translated, it gives CASTSRTNSYEQYF.

The V call is TRBV19, the J call TRBJ1-1; D gene ambiguous. The germline V gene has CDR1 LNHDA and CDR2 SQIVND (reference sequence). V lost 4 bases to trimming and J lost 8 bases, with 11 bases between them. This CDR3 is 12 amino acids long. Here the CDR3 DNA reads TGTGCCAGTAGTACGAGCGGTGGAGAAGCTTTCTTT. Translation: CASSTSGGEAFF. The full variable domain, its missing parts supplied by reference TRBV19 and TRBJ1-1, is DGGITQSPKYLFRKEGQNVTLSCEQNLNHDAMYWYRQDPGQGLRLIYYSQIVNDFQKGDIAEGYSVSREKKESFPLTVTSAQKNPTAFYLCASSTSGGEAFFGQGTRLTVV.

The CDR3 reads CASSLSTGRGREQYF. CDR3 bases: TGTGCCAGCAGCTTGTCGACCGGCAGGGGGCGCGAGCAGTACTTC. The chain couples TRBV5-4 to TRBJ2-7; 8 nucleotides match TRBD1. Per the germline V gene, CDR1 is SGHNT and CDR2 is YYREEE (reference sequence). The CDR3 runs to 15 residues. The trim removed 1 base at V and 6 bases at J, leaving 9 bases unmatched.

The chain recombines TRBV6-2 or TRBV6-3 with TRBJ1-2, with a possible D match to TRBD1 (6 bases). The CDR3 spans 13 residues. The V and J ends lost 5 bases and 4 bases respectively, with 11 bases between them. The germline V gene encodes CDR1 MNHEY and CDR2 SVGEGT. Here the CDR3 reads CASSPRTAYGYTF. DNA of the CDR3: TGTGCCAGCAGTCCACGGACAGCCTATGGCTACACCTTC.

This rearrangement joins TRBV27 to TRBJ2-3; TRBD2 agrees at 9 bases. The germline gives CDR1 MNHEY, CDR2 SMNVEV (reference sequence). The CDR3 covers 15 residues. With 5 bases clipped from V and 3 bases from J, the junction kept 6 bases outside the gene matches. Here the CDR3 reads CASSISGRRTDTQYF. CDR3 sequence (DNA): TGTGCCAGCAGTATCAGCGGGAGGCGAACAGATACGCAGTATTTT.

In this sample, this clone turned up once. The V gene is TRBV21-1, the J gene TRBJ1-4; the table assigns TRBD1, which was not confirmed against the DNA. TRBV21-1 is termed a pseudogene. The CDR3 sequence is 15 residues long. The CDR3: CASSKGEGAREKLFF. In DNA, the CDR3 is TGTGCCAGCAGCAAAGGTGAGGGGGCGCGTGAAAAACTGTTTTTT.

This clone was seen at least ten times. The V call is TRBV5-1, the J call TRBJ1-2; D possibly corresponds to TRBD1 (5 bases). Germline V gives CDR1 SGHRS, CDR2 YFSETQ. This CDR3 contains 13 residues. Deletions cut 1 base from V and 7 bases from J, with 11 bases between. DNA of the CDR3: TGCGCCAGCAGCTTGCAGGGCATCGGTGGCTACACCTTC. Its translation is CASSLQGIGGYTF.

This clone was recorded only once. The rearrangement links TRBV12-3 or TRBV12-4 to TRBJ1-1, with a tentative D call TRBD1 (5 bases). CDR3 length equals 13 residues. Trimming removed 6 bases at V and 4 bases at J, with 12 bases between. CDR3 residues: CASSGAQGTEAFF. CDR3 in DNA: TGTGCCAGCAGCGGAGCCCAGGGCACTGAAGCTTTCTTT.

The rearrangement joins TRBV7-9 to TRBJ1-6; 9 nucleotides agree with TRBD1. CDR1 is SEHNR and CDR2 is FQNEAQ in the germline V gene (reference sequence). There are 18 residues in the CDR3. J gave up 8 bases and V 0 bases, and 11 bases lay outside the gene matches. Here the CDR3 reads CASSLARDRESADSPLHF. The CDR3 DNA is TGTGCCAGCAGCTTAGCCCGGGACAGGGAGTCAGCGGATTCACCCCTCCACTTT.